This TCR beta chain is from a study of cytomegalovirus exposure and HLA in healthy donors. The germline V and J ends were trimmed by 3 bases and 5 bases, with 13 bases remaining between them. The germline gives CDR1 MDHEN, CDR2 SYDVKM. The CDR3 extends over 14 amino acids. The study ran its PCR with 60 Vbeta and 13 Jbeta primers. This table comes from immunoSEQ multiplex PCR, and its TCRdb copy is limited to in-frame clones, with some not included. Seen here are more than 150,000 clones, approximately 83% observed once, and the top ten hold over 1.5%. This clone was detected once. What it binds is unknown. Study-wide results and limits: Earlier analysis yielded a pattern in which most TCR beta V segments were productive about 90% or about 30% of the time.

The chain is built from TRBV28 and TRBJ1-2; D may be TRBD1 (6 bases). Sequenced input: PBMCs. This clonotype was sampled from a woman between 18 and 29 years old in good health and CMV-seronegative. Here the CDR3 DNA reads TGTGCCAGCAGTTTCCTCGGACAGCAATATGGCTACACCTTC. Translation: CASSFLGQQYGYTF.